Below are 10 T cell receptor beta chains sequenced from a single sample in a study of shared clonotypes between healthy human individuals. Only in-frame clones appear in the TCRdb table, and some are missing; sequencing was by immunoSEQ multiplex PCR. The table records under 600,000 clones, about 79% of them present only once. Specimen: PBMCs. The receptors come from a woman in her forties in good health. Some clones in this sample may be carry-over from other donors' samples.

This clone has more than one count but fewer than ten. V is TRBV7-3 and J is TRBJ1-3; D may be TRBD1 (5 bases). Germline V gene data show CDR1 as SGHTA and CDR2 as FQGTGA. The CDR3 runs 17 residues. Trimming stripped 0 bases from V and 4 bases from J, with 16 bases between. CDR3 nucleotide sequence: TGTGCCAGCAGCTTAACGAAATTGGAGACAGACGGAAACACCATATATTTT. Translation: CASSLTKLETDGNTIYF.

This chain joins TRBV5-1 and TRBJ2-7; 9 nucleotides match TRBD2. V shed 3 bases, J shed 6 bases, and the junction held 10 bases outside the gene matches. This CDR3 spans 15 amino acids. CDR1 and CDR2 from the germline V gene are SGHRS and YFSETQ. The CDR3 DNA follows: TGCGCCAGCAGCTGGACGGGACTAGCTAGTAGCGAGCAGTACTTC. This encodes CASSWTGLASSEQYF.

The rearrangement links TRBV7-9 to TRBJ1-2; the match to TRBD1 covers 7 bases. V lost 10 bases, J lost 8 bases, and 16 bases stayed unmatched. The CDR3 length is 14 residues. Germline lookup yields CDR1 SEHNR and CDR2 FQNEAQ (reference sequence). CDR3 in amino acids: CANDGQDIGRGYTF. In nucleotides, the CDR3 is TGTGCCAACGACGGACAGGATATCGGGAGGGGCTACACCTTC.

V gene TRBV30 combines with J gene TRBJ2-5; perhaps TRBD1 as D (5 bases). V was clipped by 2 bases and J by 1 base, with 11 bases between them. The CDR3 sequence is 14 residues long. Per the germline V gene, CDR1 is GTSNPN and CDR2 is SVGIG (reference sequence). The CDR3 region is CAWSLTGPQETQYF. CDR3 coding DNA: TGTGCCTGGAGTTTAACAGGCCCCCAAGAGACCCAGTACTTC.

This clone was counted once. This chain connects TRBV9 to TRBJ2-7; no clear D. CDR3 length: 14 residues. V dropped 4 bases and J dropped 0 bases, with 11 bases sitting between them. CDR1 is SGDLS, CDR2 YYNGEE, per germline. The CDR3 protein is CASSPVGSSYEQYF. The CDR3 region has the DNA TGTGCCAGCAGCCCCGTCGGAAGCTCCTACGAGCAGTACTTC.

Of note for this clone: One end of the junction fails to match germline, which may point to a read error. The sample carries other DNA sequences with the same CDR3. The chain carries TRBV5-1 and TRBJ2-1, with 8 bases fitting TRBD1. Germline V gives CDR1 SGHRS, CDR2 YFSETQ. The CDR3 sequence is 15 residues long. The CDR3 is CASSLGQDPYNEQFF. In nucleotides, the CDR3 is TGCGCCAGCAGTTTGGGACAGGATCCCTACAATGAGCAGTTCTTC.

This clone showed up just a few times. The chain couples TRBV7-3 to TRBJ2-1; D perhaps matches TRBD1 (6 bases). The CDR3 loop spans 15 amino acids. Germline values: CDR1 SGHTA, CDR2 FQGTGA. V shed 1 base and J shed 2 bases, with 9 bases lying between them. The DNA of the CDR3 is TGTGCCAGCAGCTTAAGACAGGCGACCTACAATGAGCAGTTCTTC. As protein: CASSLRQATYNEQFF.

The CDR3 nucleotides are TGTGCCAGCAGTTATGGGACGGCCTCCTACGAGCAGTACTTC. Protein product: CASSYGTASYEQYF. V gene TRBV6-5 combines with J gene TRBJ2-7, with D possibly called TRBD1 or TRBD2 (5 bases each). The germline CDR1 and CDR2 sequences are MNHEY and SVGAGI. Trimming left V 3 bases short and J 0 bases short, with 9 bases between. This CDR3 is built from 14 residues.

In its sample, this clone was seen a few times. The rearrangement uses TRBV6-6 and TRBJ2-7; TRBD2 matches 12 bases. The CDR3 sequence is 16 residues long. J lost 5 bases, V lost 2 bases, and 7 bases had no gene match. Germline assignment: CDR1 MNHNY and CDR2 SVGAGI (reference sequence). This CDR3 reads CASSYPTSGRLNEQYF. CDR3 nucleotide sequence: TGTGCCAGCAGTTACCCCACTAGCGGGAGGTTAAACGAGCAGTACTTC.

The chain couples TRBV30 to TRBJ2-5; D is perhaps TRBD1 or TRBD2 (5 bases each). This CDR3 has 15 residues. Trimming cost V 1 base and J 1 base, with 13 bases left between them. Looked up from germline, CDR1 is GTSNPN and CDR2 is SVGIG (reference sequence). The CDR3 DNA sequence: TGTGCCTGGAGTGGGGGACGGGGCGCCCAAGAGACCCAGTACTTC. Amino acid sequence: CAWSGGRGAQETQYF.